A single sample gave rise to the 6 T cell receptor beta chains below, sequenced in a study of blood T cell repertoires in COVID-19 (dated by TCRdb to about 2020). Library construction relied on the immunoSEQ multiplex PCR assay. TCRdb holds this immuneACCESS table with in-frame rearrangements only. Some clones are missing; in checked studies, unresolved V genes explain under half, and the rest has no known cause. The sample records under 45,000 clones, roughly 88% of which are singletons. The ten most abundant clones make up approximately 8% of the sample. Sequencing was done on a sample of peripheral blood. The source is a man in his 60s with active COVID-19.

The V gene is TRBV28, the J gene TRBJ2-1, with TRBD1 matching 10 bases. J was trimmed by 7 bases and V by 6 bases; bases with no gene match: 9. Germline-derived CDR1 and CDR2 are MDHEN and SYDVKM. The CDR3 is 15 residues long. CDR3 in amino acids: CASRLGTGVRNEQFF. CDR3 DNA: TGTGCCAGCAGGCTTGGGACAGGGGTGAGGAATGAGCAGTTCTTC.

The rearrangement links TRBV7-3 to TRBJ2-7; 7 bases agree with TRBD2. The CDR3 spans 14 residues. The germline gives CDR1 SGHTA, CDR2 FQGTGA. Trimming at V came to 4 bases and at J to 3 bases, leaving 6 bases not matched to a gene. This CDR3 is CASSSLAGDYEQYF. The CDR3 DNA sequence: TGTGCCAGCAGCTCCTTAGCGGGTGACTACGAGCAGTACTTC.

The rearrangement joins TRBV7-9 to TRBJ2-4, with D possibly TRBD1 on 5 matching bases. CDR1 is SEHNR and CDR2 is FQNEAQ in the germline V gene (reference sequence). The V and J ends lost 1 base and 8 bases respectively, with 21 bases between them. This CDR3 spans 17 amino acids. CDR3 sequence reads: CASSLGRAFGLKDIQYF. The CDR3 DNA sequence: TGTGCCAGCAGCTTAGGCAGGGCATTTGGGTTAAAAGACATTCAGTACTTC.

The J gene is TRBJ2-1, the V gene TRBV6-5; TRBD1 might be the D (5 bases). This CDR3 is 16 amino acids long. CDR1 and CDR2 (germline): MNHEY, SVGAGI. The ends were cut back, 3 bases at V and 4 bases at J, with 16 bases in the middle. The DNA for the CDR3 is TGTGCCAGCAGTTATAGGGCAGGGCCCTCGTACAATGAGCAGTTCTTC. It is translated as CASSYRAGPSYNEQFF.

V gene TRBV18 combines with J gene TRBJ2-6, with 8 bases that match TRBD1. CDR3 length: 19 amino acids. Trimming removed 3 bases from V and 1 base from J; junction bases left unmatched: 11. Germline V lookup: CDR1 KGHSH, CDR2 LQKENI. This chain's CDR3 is CASSPDLGQGLSGANVLTF. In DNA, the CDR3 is TGTGCCAGCTCACCCGATCTAGGACAGGGACTTTCTGGGGCCAACGTCCTGACTTTC.

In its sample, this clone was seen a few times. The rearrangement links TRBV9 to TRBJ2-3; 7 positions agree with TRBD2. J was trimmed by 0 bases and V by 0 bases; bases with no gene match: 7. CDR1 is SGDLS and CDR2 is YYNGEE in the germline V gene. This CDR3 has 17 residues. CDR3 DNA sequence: TGTGCCAGCAGCGTAGAGGGTAGCGGGTATAGCACAGATACGCAGTATTTT. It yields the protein CASSVEGSGYSTDTQYF.